This T cell receptor (beta chain) was found in a study of shared clonotypes between healthy human individuals. This clone has more than one count but fewer than ten. Naive-designated CD8 cells lacked CD45RO, were positively enriched for CCR7, and omitted terminally differentiated effector memory CD45RA+ cells. Assay used: immunoSEQ multiplex PCR; TCRdb lists only in-frame clones, some missing. The sample lists about 680,000 clones, 92% seen once, with approximately 25% in the top ten. Trimming cost V 3 bases and J 0 bases, with 3 bases left between them. Looked up from germline, CDR1 is MNHEY and CDR2 is SMNVEV (reference sequence). The CDR3 runs 13 residues.

The receptor was isolated from a man aged 30-40 years in good health. This chain links TRBV27 with TRBJ1-5; D not resolved. What was sequenced was naive CD8+ T cells sorted from blood. The CDR3 here is CASSFYSNQPQHF. The CDR3 DNA reads TGTGCCAGCAGTTTCTATAGCAATCAGCCCCAGCATTTT.